These T cell receptor beta chains were read from a single sample in a study of cytomegalovirus exposure and HLA in healthy donors. TCRdb's copy holds only in-frame clones and misses some; the assay was immunoSEQ multiplex PCR. The sample includes tens of thousands of clones, 60% to 80% of them seen just once. The specimen sequenced was PBMCs. These receptors were obtained from a man aged 60 to 75 in good health and CMV-seropositive. CDR3s include the opening cysteine and the closing phenylalanine or tryptophan. D genes are given only for firm matches. Size tells how often a clone was seen (once, few, many) or the class of an expanded clone, and some rows leave it out.

>12|TRBJ2-3|TRBV6-1|few|TRBD1
TGTGCCAGCAGTGGGACAGGGGATACGCAGTATTTT
CASSGTGDTQYF
>16|TRBJ2-7|TRBV2|NA|TRBD2
TGTGCCAGCACCTTCCGGGGGAGCGGGGTGGCCTACGAGCAGTACTTC
CASTFRGSGVAYEQYF
>13|TRBJ1-1|TRBV7-9|few|NA
TGTGCCAGCAGCCGAGCCCTGAACACTGAAGCTTTCTTT
CASSRALNTEAFF
>15|TRBJ1-1|TRBV5-4|few|NA
TGTGCCAGCAGGCCGAAAACGAGCCGGAACACTGAAGCTTTCTTT
CASRPKTSRNTEAFF
>12|TRBJ2-7|TRBV19|few|TRBD1
TGTGCCAGTAGCGACAGGGGCCACGAGCAGTACTTC
CASSDRGHEQYF
>16|TRBJ2-5|TRBV6-1|NA|TRBD2
TGTGCCAGCAGTGAAACCCAGACTAGCCCCTGGGAGACCCAGTACTTC
CASSETQTSPWETQYF
>19|TRBJ2-5|TRBV2|NA|TRBD2
TGTGCCAGCAGTGACCCCACCGGGACTAGCGGGGGAGTCGGTGAGACCCAGTACTTC
CASSDPTGTSGGVGETQYF
>12|TRBJ2-1|TRBV18|NA|TRBD2
TGTGCCAGCCGAAGCGGGGGAGATGAGCAGTTCTTC
CASRSGGDEQFF
>15|TRBJ2-3|TRBV6-4|once|TRBD1
TGTGCCAGCAGTGACGACCCGGACAGGGGAGATACGCAGTATTTT
CASSDDPDRGDTQYF
>14|TRBJ1-1|TRBV4-1|NA|NA
TGCGCCAGCAGCCAAGAGACACTGAACACTGAAGCTTTCTTT
CASSQETLNTEAFF
>17|TRBJ2-5|TRBV4-2|few|TRBD2
TGTGCCAGCAGCCAAGGCCAGAGACTAGCCGATCAAGAGACCCAGTACTTC
CASSQGQRLADQETQYF
>14|TRBJ1-5|TRBV29-1|NA|TRBD1
TGCAGCGTGACACAGGGGGCCAGCAATCAGCCCCAGCATTTT
CSVTQGASNQPQHF
>16|TRBJ1-5|TRBV2|NA|NA
TGTGCCAGCAGTGAAGGGTGGGCCCCCAAAAATCAGCCCCAGCATTTT
CASSEGWAPKNQPQHF
>15|TRBJ1-1|TRBV9|NA|TRBD1
TGTGCCAGCAGCGTGGGGACAGGAGTCGACACTGAAGCTTTCTTT
CASSVGTGVDTEAFF
>14|TRBJ1-3|TRBV21-1|NA|NA
TGTGCCAGCATAGGGGAGGACACCGGAAACACCATATATTTT
CASIGEDTGNTIYF
>15|TRBJ2-5|TRBV7-6|NA|TRBD2
TGTGCCAGCAGCTTACTAGCGGGAGCTTTAGAGACCCAGTACTTC
CASSLLAGALETQYF
>14|TRBJ1-1|TRBV6-5|few|NA
TGCGCCAGCAGCCAAGACGGGATGAACACTGAAGCTTTCTTT
CASSQDGMNTEAFF
>13|TRBJ1-1|TRBV5-1|NA|TRBD1
TGCGCCAGCAGCTTAGAGGGGGCGACGAATGCTTTCTTT
CASSLEGATNAFF
>14|TRBJ1-6|TRBV5-1|NA|NA
TGCGCCAGCAGCCCGGAGGGGCTCCATTCACCCCTCCACTTT
CASSPEGLHSPLHF
>12|TRBJ2-5|TRBV7-9|NA|NA
TGTGCCAGCAGCTCTATAGAAGAGACCCAGTACTTC
CASSSIEETQYF
>11|TRBJ1-2|TRBV6-5|NA|NA
TGTGCCAGTTGGACACACTATGGCTACACCTTC
CASWTHYGYTF
>16|TRBJ2-7|TRBV11-2|NA|TRBD1
TGTGCCAGCAGCTTAAACTCGGGGACAGACCACTACGAGCAGTACTTC
CASSLNSGTDHYEQYF
>14|TRBJ1-5|TRBV7-9|NA|NA
TGTGCCAGCAGCTTATCGGCGGATAATCAGCCCCAGCATTTT
CASSLSADNQPQHF
>14|TRBJ2-5|TRBV6-7|few|NA
TGTGCCAGCAGACCCAGGGGCCAGCGGGAGACCCAGTACTTC
CASRPRGQRETQYF
>12|TRBJ1-1|TRBV13|NA|NA
TGTGCCAGCAGCTTAGATCTCTCTGAAGCTTTCTTT
CASSLDLSEAFF
>14|TRBJ2-5|TRBV7-9|NA|NA
TGTGCCAGCAGCTTAGTAATTCGGGAAGAGACCCAGTACTTC
CASSLVIREETQYF
>15|TRBJ2-1|TRBV5-1|NA|NA
TGCGCCAGCAGCTTGTCCGAGGGATCCTACAATGAGCAGTTCTTC
CASSLSEGSYNEQFF
>14|TRBJ2-3|TRBV11-2|NA|TRBD2
TGTGCCAGCAGTCCCGGGACTAGTGGAGGTACGCAGTATTTT
CASSPGTSGGTQYF
>13|TRBJ2-1|TRBV11-3|NA|NA
TGTGCCAGCAGCTCCCCCGGGAGTAATGAGCAGTTCTTC
CASSSPGSNEQFF
>12|TRBJ1-1|TRBV7-8|few|NA
TGTGCCAGCAGCTTACGGAGGGATGAAGCTTTCTTT
CASSLRRDEAFF
>13|TRBJ1-1|TRBV11-3|few|NA
TGTGCCAGCAGCTTAGCTCGGGTGGGTGAAGCTTTCTTT
CASSLARVGEAFF
>15|TRBJ1-2|TRBV27|NA|NA
TGTGCCAGCAGTTTGTTCGGGGTAGGGTGGGCTGGCTACACCTTC
CASSLFGVGWAGYTF
>18|TRBJ2-5|TRBV5-1|NA|TRBD2
TGCGCCAGCAGCTTACGGACTAGCGGGAGGCTTGGCCGGGAGACCCAGTACTTC
CASSLRTSGRLGRETQYF
>14|TRBJ1-4|TRBV5-1|NA|TRBD1
TGCGCCAGCAGCGAGGGACAGGGGGGCGGAAAACTGTTTTTT
CASSEGQGGGKLFF
>15|TRBJ2-2|TRBV4-1|NA|NA
TGCGCCAGCAGCCAAGTAGGCGGGGAGAGCGGGGAGCTGTTTTTT
CASSQVGGESGELFF
>16|TRBJ2-7|TRBV11-3|once|TRBD1
TGTGCCAGCAGCCCTAGGACAGGGTGGGGATCCTACGAGCAGTACTTC
CASSPRTGWGSYEQYF
>19|TRBJ2-3|TRBV5-1|NA|TRBD2
TGCGCCAGCAGCGAGCCGGGACAGCCGACTAGCGGGAGGACAGATACGCAGTATTTT
CASSEPGQPTSGRTDTQYF